The 23 T cell receptor beta chains below all came from one sample that was sequenced in a study of cytotoxic CD8 clonotypes in ibrutinib-treated CLL. Data came from immunoSEQ multiplex PCR; TCRdb stores just in-frame clones and leaves some out. The table includes approximately 300,000 clones, around four fifths detected once. The sequences come from PBMCs, collected before ibrutinib treatment. These receptors all come from a human donor with chronic lymphocytic leukemia.

This clone has more than one count but fewer than ten. Written as DNA, the CDR3 is TGTGCCAGCAGCGTAGGGACTAACTCCTACGAGCAGTACTTC. Translating it yields CASSVGTNSYEQYF. The V and J genes are TRBV9 and TRBJ2-7; tentatively, D is TRBD2 (6 bases). The length of the CDR3 is 14 residues. Looked up from germline, CDR1 is SGDLS and CDR2 is YYNGEE. Trimming left V 0 bases short and J 0 bases short, with 7 bases between.

J is TRBJ2-3 and V is TRBV9, with 14 bases matching TRBD2. CDR1 and CDR2 from the germline V gene are SGDLS and YYNGEE. The CDR3 length is 17 residues. With V trimmed by 4 bases and J by 5 bases, 9 bases remained unmatched. The CDR3 spells CASSQRGLAGAVDTQYF. The CDR3 DNA is TGTGCCAGCAGCCAGCGGGGACTAGCGGGAGCAGTAGATACGCAGTATTTT.

V gene TRBV29-1 combines with J gene TRBJ2-5, with 9 bases matching TRBD1. Trimming at V came to 3 bases and at J to 5 bases, leaving 7 bases not matched to a gene. The CDR3 runs 14 residues. Germline-derived CDR1 and CDR2 are SQVTM and ANQGSEA. The CDR3 bases are TGCAGCGTTGAGTTTGGGACAGGGAGGGAGACCCAGTACTTC. This codes for CSVEFGTGRETQYF. The variable domain in full, with the rest retrieved from reference TRBV29-1 and TRBJ2-5, is SAVISQKPSRDICQRGTSLTIQCQVDSQVTMMFWYRQQPGQSLTLIATANQGSEATYESGFVIDKFPISRPNLTFSTLTVSNMSPEDSSIYLCSVEFGTGRETQYFGPGTRLLVL.

This chain uses TRBV19 with TRBJ2-3; D call uncertain. This CDR3 is 13 amino acids long. The germline V and J ends were trimmed by 1 base and 2 bases, with 4 bases remaining between them. The V gene's germline CDR1 is LNHDA and CDR2 SQIVND (reference sequence). CDR3 sequence: CASSIVNTDTQYF. The CDR3 region has the DNA TGTGCCAGTAGTATAGTGAACACAGATACGCAGTATTTT. The complete variable domain, with remaining parts taken from reference TRBV19 and TRBJ2-3, reads DGGITQSPKYLFRKEGQNVTLSCEQNLNHDAMYWYRQDPGQGLRLIYYSQIVNDFQKGDIAEGYSVSREKKESFPLTVTSAQKNPTAFYLCASSIVNTDTQYFGPGTRLTVL.

The chain is built from TRBV30 and TRBJ2-5; D gene uncertain. The CDR3 is 14 amino acids. Germline V gene data show CDR1 as GTSNPN and CDR2 as SVGIG (reference sequence). The ends were cut back, 0 bases at V and 1 base at J, with 9 bases in the middle. In DNA form, the CDR3 reads TGTGCCTGGAGTGTATCTGGGGTCCAAGAGACCCAGTACTTC. This codes for CAWSVSGVQETQYF.

The chain recombines TRBV13 with TRBJ2-2; 7 positions agree with TRBD1. The CDR3 has 16 residues. The V gene end was trimmed by 5 bases and the J gene end by 2 bases; junction bases not matched to a gene: 8. Germline CDR1 reads PRHDT; CDR2 reads FYEKMQ (reference sequence). CDR3 in amino acids: CASSAGTEKNTGELFF. The DNA of the CDR3 is TGTGCCAGCAGCGCCGGGACAGAAAAAAACACCGGGGAGCTGTTTTTT.

V gene TRBV9 combines with J gene TRBJ2-4, with 8 bases lining up with TRBD2. The germline CDR1 and CDR2 sequences are SGDLS and YYNGEE. Trimming took 0 bases from V and 7 from J; bases not matched to a gene: 6. CDR3 length: 15 residues. The CDR3 coding sequence is TGTGCCAGCAGCGTAGGTGGAGGGACTAGTAACATTCAGTACTTC. Its translation: CASSVGGGTSNIQYF.

This chain connects TRBV7-2 to TRBJ2-7; D call uncertain. Germline values: CDR1 SGHTA, CDR2 FQGNSA. The CDR3 is 14 residues long. V lost 2 bases, J lost 4 bases, and 12 bases lay in between. The CDR3 nucleotides are TGTGCCAGCAGCTTACCTATGATCGGGTACGAGCAGTACTTC. Amino acids: CASSLPMIGYEQYF.

The rearrangement links TRBV11-2 to TRBJ1-2; no definite D call. Trimming took off 0 bases at V and 8 bases at J, with 13 bases between the two ends. The length of the CDR3 is 14 residues. Germline CDR1 SGHAT, CDR2 FQNNGV. The CDR3 nucleotides read TGTGCCAGCAGCTTAGAGCCGGCAGACCGCGGCTACACCTTC. This translates into CASSLEPADRGYTF.

The chain links TRBV9 to TRBJ2-1, with 7 bases that match TRBD2. The CDR3 runs 14 residues. V shed 9 bases and J 2 bases; nucleotides not matched to a gene: 8. CDR1 is SGDLS and CDR2 is YYNGEE in the germline V gene. The chain's CDR3 is CATAPGLPYNEQFF. Here the CDR3 DNA reads TGTGCCACCGCGCCGGGACTACCCTACAATGAGCAGTTCTTC.

V gene TRBV6-1 combines with J gene TRBJ2-7; D possibly corresponds to TRBD2 (6 bases). This CDR3 has 11 amino acids. CDR1 is MNHNS and CDR2 is SASEGT in the germline V gene. Trimming took 10 bases from V and 3 from J, leaving 10 bases between them. CDR3 DNA: TGTGCCAACGGGGACTTCTACGAGCAGTACTTC. This codes for CANGDFYEQYF.

This chain joins TRBV7-2 and TRBJ1-4, with a possible D match to TRBD1 (6 bases). CDR1 is SGHTA, CDR2 FQGNSA, per germline. The V end lost 2 bases, the J end lost 8 bases, and 12 bases lay between the germline ends. The CDR3 covers 14 residues. The CDR3 spells CASSLIRGGEKLFF. CDR3 nucleotide sequence: TGTGCCAGCAGCTTAATCAGGGGCGGCGAAAAACTGTTTTTT.

This chain connects TRBV18 to TRBJ2-7, with D unresolved. Germline lookup yields CDR1 KGHSH and CDR2 LQKENI. V dropped 0 bases and J dropped 2 bases, with 5 bases sitting between them. The CDR3 runs 13 residues. CDR3 DNA: TGTGCCAGCTCACCACCAGGAACCTACGAGCAGTACTTC. Protein product: CASSPPGTYEQYF.

The J gene is TRBJ1-5, the V gene TRBV12-5; 7 nucleotides line up with TRBD1. Trimming took 6 bases from V and 2 from J; bases not matched to a gene: 10. Germline CDR1 reads LGHNT; CDR2 reads FRNRAP. This CDR3 has 16 amino acids. This chain's CDR3 is CASGNLEGGGNQPQHF. CDR3 sequence (DNA): TGTGCTAGTGGGAACCTTGAAGGGGGCGGCAATCAGCCCCAGCATTTT.

In its sample, this clone was seen once. The genes are TRBV7-3 and TRBJ2-7; 11 nucleotides align to TRBD2. This CDR3 comprises 15 residues. CDR1 and CDR2 (germline): SGHTA, FQGTGA. The V gene end was trimmed by 1 base and the J gene end by 3 bases; junction bases not matched to a gene: 2. The CDR3 here is CASSLSSGRVYEQYF. In nucleotides, the CDR3 is TGTGCCAGCAGCTTAAGTAGCGGGAGGGTCTACGAGCAGTACTTC.

The chain is built from TRBV30 and TRBJ2-1; TRBD2 matches at 13 bases. V lost 3 bases, J lost 3 bases, and 23 bases stayed unmatched. CDR3 length equals 22 residues. Germline CDR1 and CDR2: GTSNPN and SVGIG (reference sequence). CDR3 protein: CAWSIGLAGVGTLKGLYNEQFF. CDR3 bases: TGTGCCTGGAGCATCGGACTAGCGGGAGTTGGAACCCTCAAGGGTCTCTACAATGAGCAGTTCTTC.

The V call is TRBV5-1, the J call TRBJ1-2; D unclear. The germline gives CDR1 SGHRS, CDR2 YFSETQ. The CDR3 extends over 14 amino acids. Trimming cost V 3 bases and J 0 bases, with 9 bases left between them. In nucleotides, the CDR3 is TGCGCCAGCAGCTCCCCAGGTTCTAACTATGGCTACACCTTC. Protein product: CASSSPGSNYGYTF.

Only a few counts were recorded for this clone. This chain joins TRBV4-3 and TRBJ2-7; no reliable D call. Looked up from germline, CDR1 is LGHNA and CDR2 is YSLEER. V gave up 4 bases and J gave up 3 bases, with 4 bases separating them. The CDR3 runs 11 residues. In DNA form, the CDR3 reads TGCGCCAGCAGCCGGCGCTACGAGCAGTACTTC. Its translation is CASSRRYEQYF.

The chain recombines TRBV4-3 with TRBJ2-7; no clear D. Germline V gene data show CDR1 as LGHNA and CDR2 as YSLEER. The CDR3 contains 14 residues. V lost 1 base and J lost 0, with 7 bases in between. The CDR3 nucleotides are TGCGCCAGCAGCCAAGGAACGAACTCCTACGAGCAGTACTTC. This translates into CASSQGTNSYEQYF.

The chain couples TRBV9 to TRBJ2-3, with a tentative D call TRBD2 (6 bases). Trimming shortened V by 0 bases and J by 3 bases, and 11 bases separated the two germline ends. Germline lookup yields CDR1 SGDLS and CDR2 YYNGEE. This CDR3 spans 15 amino acids. CDR3 sequence (DNA): TGTGCCAGCAGCGTAGGGGACTCGAGGACAGATACGCAGTATTTT. Translated: CASSVGDSRTDTQYF.

This rearrangement joins TRBV14 to TRBJ2-7; TRBD2 matches 11 bases. V lost 0 bases and J lost 2; bases outside the gene matches: 9. The germline CDR1 and CDR2 sequences are SGHDN and FVKESK. The length of the CDR3 is 18 residues. The CDR3 protein is CASSQDPLAGGFTYEQYF. CDR3 nucleotide sequence: TGTGCCAGCAGCCAAGATCCGCTAGCGGGAGGTTTTACCTACGAGCAGTACTTC.

J is TRBJ2-1 and V is TRBV9, with 7 bases lining up with TRBD1. Germline CDR1 is SGDLS and CDR2 is YYNGEE. This CDR3 spans 14 amino acids. J lost 7 bases, V lost 0 bases, and 4 bases had no gene match. The CDR3: CASSVEGAPNEQFF. The DNA for the CDR3 is TGTGCCAGCAGCGTAGAGGGGGCGCCTAATGAGCAGTTCTTC.

This clone occurred a few times. V and J are TRBV7-8 and TRBJ2-7; TRBD1 might be the D (6 bases). The V gene's germline CDR1 is SGHVS and CDR2 FQNEAQ. The V end lost 5 bases, the J end lost 3 bases, and 11 bases lay between the germline ends. The CDR3 loop spans 13 amino acids. CDR3 amino acids: CASSTPQGYEQYF. CDR3 sequence (DNA): TGTGCCAGCAGCACGCCACAGGGCTACGAGCAGTACTTC. The entire variable domain, with the rest obtained from reference TRBV7-8 and TRBJ2-7, is as follows: GAGVSQSPRYKVAKRGQDVALRCDPISGHVSLFWYQQALGQGPEFLTYFQNEAQLDKSGLPSDRFFAERPEGSVSTLKIQRTQQEDSAVYLCASSTPQGYEQYFGPGTRLTVT.